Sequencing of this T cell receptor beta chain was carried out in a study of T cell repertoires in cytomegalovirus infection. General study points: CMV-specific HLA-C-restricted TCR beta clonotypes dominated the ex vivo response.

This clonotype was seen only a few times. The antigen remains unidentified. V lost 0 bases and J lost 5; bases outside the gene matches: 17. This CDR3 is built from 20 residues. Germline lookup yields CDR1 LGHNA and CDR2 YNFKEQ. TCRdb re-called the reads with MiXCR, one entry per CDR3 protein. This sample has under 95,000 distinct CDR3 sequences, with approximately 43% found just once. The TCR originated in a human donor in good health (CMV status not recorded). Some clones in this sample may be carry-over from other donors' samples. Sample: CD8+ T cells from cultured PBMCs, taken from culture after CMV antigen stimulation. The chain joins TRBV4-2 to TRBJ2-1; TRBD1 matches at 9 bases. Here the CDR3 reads CASSQDRPGQGPPFDNEQFF. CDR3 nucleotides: TGTGCCAGCAGCCAAGATCGACCGGGACAGGGCCCACCTTTCGACAATGAGCAGTTCTTC.